This note documents a single T cell receptor beta chain sequence. Its antigen is undetermined. This sample stems from a study of CD8 T cells in Susac syndrome. Study-wide points: By the study's own acknowledgment, its TCR sequencing and HLA analysis included relatively few individuals.

Isolation of CD8+ and CD4+ T cells was performed negatively, whereas enrichment of TEMRA cells was done by FACS. Random-hexamer reverse transcription was applied to about 0.5 to 1 ug RNA. TCRdb passed the immunoSEQ multiplex PCR reads through MiXCR, listing each CDR3 protein once. The top ten clones hold 0.065% to 0.095% of a sample with under 150,000 distinct CDR3 sequences, approximately 95% of them seen once. V gave up 1 base and J gave up 8 bases, with 15 bases separating them. The germline gives CDR1 SGHRS, CDR2 YFSETQ. The CDR3 runs to 14 residues. The chain employs TRBV5-1 and TRBJ1-2; D is ambiguous. Sequencing used CD4+ T cells from PBMCs. The TCR was taken from a human donor with Susac syndrome. The CDR3 here is CASSLYSGEGGYTF. In nucleotides, the CDR3 is TGCGCCAGCAGCTTGTACTCTGGGGAAGGGGGCTACACCTTC.